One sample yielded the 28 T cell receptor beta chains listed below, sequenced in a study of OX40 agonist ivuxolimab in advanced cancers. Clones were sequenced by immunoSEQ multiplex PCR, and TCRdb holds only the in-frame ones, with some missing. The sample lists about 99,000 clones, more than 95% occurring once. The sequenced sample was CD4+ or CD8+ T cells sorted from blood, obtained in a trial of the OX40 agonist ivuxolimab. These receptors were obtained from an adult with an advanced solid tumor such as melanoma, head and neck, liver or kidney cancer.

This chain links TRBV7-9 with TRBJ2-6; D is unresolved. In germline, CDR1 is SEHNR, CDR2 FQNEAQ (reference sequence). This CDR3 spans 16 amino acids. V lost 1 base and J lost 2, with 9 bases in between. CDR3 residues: CASSLVGGAGANVLTF. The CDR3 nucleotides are TGTGCCAGCAGCTTAGTTGGTGGGGCTGGGGCCAACGTCCTGACTTTC.

CDR3 nucleotide sequence: TGTGCCAGCAGCGACGACATCGACGAGCAGTACTTC. It yields the protein CASSDDIDEQYF. V is TRBV5-4 and J is TRBJ2-7; D is unclear. V lost 4 bases to trimming and J lost 5 bases, with 10 bases between them. The CDR3 has 12 residues. Germline CDR1 is SGHNT and CDR2 is YYREEE (reference sequence).

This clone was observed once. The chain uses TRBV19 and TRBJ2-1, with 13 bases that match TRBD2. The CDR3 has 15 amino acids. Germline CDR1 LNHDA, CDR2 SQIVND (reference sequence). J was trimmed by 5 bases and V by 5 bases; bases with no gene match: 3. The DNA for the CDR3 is TGTGCCAGTAGTCTACTAGCGGGAGGGAACAATGAGCAGTTCTTC. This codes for CASSLLAGGNNEQFF.

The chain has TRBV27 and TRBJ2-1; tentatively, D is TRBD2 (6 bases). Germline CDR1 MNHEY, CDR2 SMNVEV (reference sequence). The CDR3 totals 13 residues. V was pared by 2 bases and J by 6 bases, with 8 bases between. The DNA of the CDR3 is TGTGCCAGCAGTTTACGGCGGGGCAATGAGCAGTTCTTC. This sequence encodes CASSLRRGNEQFF.

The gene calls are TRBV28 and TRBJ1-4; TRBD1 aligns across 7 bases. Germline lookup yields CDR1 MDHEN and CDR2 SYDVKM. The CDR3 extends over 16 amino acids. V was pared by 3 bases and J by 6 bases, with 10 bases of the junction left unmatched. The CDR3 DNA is TGTGCCAGCAGTTTGGGGTTTAGGGGGCTGGATGAAAAACTGTTTTTT. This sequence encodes CASSLGFRGLDEKLFF. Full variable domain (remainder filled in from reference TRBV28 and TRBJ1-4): DVKVTQSSRYLVKRTGEKVFLECVQDMDHENMFWYRQDPGLGLRLIYFSYDVKMKEKGDIPEGYSVSREKKERFSLILESASTNQTSMYLCASSLGFRGLDEKLFFGSGTQLSVL.

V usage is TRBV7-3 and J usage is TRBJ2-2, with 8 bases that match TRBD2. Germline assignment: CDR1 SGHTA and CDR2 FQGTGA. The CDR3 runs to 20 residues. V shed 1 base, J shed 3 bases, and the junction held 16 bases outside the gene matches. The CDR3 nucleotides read TGTGCCAGCAGCTTAAACCCACAGAGCGGGAGCCACCCTGACACCGGGGAGCTGTTTTTT. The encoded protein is CASSLNPQSGSHPDTGELFF.

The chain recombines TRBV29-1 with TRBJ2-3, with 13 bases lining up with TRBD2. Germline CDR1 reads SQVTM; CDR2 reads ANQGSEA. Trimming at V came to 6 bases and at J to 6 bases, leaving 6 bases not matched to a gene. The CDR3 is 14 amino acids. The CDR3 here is CSVGLAGEGDTQYF. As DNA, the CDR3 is TGCAGCGTCGGACTAGCGGGAGAAGGTGATACGCAGTATTTT.

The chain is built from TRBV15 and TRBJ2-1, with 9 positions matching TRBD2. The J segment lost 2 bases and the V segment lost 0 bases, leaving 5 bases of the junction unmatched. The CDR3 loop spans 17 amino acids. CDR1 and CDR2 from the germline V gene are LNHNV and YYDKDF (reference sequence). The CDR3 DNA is TGTGCCACCAGCAGAGATATTTCTAGCGGGACCTACAATGAGCAGTTCTTC. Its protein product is CATSRDISSGTYNEQFF.

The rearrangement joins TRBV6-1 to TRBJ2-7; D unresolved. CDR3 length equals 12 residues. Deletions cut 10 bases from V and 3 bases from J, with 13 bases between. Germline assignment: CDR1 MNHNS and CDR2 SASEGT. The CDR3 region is CAIGPLYYEQYF. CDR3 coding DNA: TGTGCCATCGGACCCTTATACTACGAGCAGTACTTC.

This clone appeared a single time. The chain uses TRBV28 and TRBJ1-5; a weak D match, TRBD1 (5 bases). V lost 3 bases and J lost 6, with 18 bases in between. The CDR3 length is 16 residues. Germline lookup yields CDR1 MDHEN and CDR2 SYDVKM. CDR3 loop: CASSLGQGFSVQPQHF. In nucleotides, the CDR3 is TGTGCCAGCAGTTTGGGTCAGGGTTTTTCCGTTCAGCCCCAGCATTTT.

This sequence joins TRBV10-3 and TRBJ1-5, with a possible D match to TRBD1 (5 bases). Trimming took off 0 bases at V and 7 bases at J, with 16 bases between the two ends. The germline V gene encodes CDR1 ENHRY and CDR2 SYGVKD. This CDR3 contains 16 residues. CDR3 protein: CAISESGQGWAQPQHF. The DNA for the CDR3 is TGTGCCATCAGTGAGTCAGGACAAGGGTGGGCACAGCCCCAGCATTTT.

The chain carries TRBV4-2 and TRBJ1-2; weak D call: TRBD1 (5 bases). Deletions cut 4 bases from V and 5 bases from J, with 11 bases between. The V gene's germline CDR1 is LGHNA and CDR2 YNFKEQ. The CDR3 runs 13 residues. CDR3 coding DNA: TGTGCCAGCAGCCCGGACGGGGGGTATGGCTACACCTTC. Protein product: CASSPDGGYGYTF.

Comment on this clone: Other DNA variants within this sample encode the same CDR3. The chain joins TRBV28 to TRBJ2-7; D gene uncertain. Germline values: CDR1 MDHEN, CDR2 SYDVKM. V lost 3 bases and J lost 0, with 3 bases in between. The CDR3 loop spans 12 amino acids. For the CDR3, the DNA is TGTGCCAGCAGTTTTGGCTCCTACGAGCAGTACTTC. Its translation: CASSFGSYEQYF.

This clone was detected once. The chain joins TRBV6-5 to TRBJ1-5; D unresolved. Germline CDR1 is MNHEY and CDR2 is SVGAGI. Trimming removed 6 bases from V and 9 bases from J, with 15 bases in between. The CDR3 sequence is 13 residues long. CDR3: CASSMTEPRPQHF. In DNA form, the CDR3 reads TGTGCCAGCAGCATGACGGAGCCCCGGCCCCAGCATTTT.

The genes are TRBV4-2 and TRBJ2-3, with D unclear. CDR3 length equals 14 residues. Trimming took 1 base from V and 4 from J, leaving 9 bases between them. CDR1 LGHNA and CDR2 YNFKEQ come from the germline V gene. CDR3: CASSQALEPDTQYF. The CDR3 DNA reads TGTGCCAGCAGCCAAGCGCTAGAGCCAGATACGCAGTATTTT.

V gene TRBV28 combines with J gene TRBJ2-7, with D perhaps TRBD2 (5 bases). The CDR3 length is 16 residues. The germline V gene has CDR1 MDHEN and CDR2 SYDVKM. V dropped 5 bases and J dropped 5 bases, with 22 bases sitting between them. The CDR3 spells CASSPPTRIPRDEQYF. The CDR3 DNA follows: TGTGCCAGCAGTCCACCGACCCGGATTCCGAGGGACGAGCAGTACTTC.

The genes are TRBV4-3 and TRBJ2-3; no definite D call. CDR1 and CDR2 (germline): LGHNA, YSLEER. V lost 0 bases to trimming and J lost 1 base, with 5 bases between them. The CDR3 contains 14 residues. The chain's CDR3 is CASSQDGGTDTQYF. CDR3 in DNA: TGCGCCAGCAGCCAAGATGGGGGCACAGATACGCAGTATTTT.

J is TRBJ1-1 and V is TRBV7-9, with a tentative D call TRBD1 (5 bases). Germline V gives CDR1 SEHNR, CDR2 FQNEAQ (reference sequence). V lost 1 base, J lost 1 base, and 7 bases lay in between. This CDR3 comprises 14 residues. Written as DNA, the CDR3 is TGTGCCAGCAGCTTAGGGGACTGGAACACTGAAGCTTTCTTT. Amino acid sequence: CASSLGDWNTEAFF.

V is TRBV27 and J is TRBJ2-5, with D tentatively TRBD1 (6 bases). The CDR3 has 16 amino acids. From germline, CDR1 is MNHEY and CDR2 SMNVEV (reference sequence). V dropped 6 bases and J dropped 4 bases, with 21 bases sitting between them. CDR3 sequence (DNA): TGTGCCAGCAGCCCTGGGACACCGAGGGGTCCAGAGACCCAGTACTTC. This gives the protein CASSPGTPRGPETQYF.

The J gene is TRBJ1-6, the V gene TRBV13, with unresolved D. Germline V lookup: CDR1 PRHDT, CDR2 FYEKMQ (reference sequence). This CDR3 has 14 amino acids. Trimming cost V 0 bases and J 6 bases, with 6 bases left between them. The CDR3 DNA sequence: TGTGCCAGCAGCTTAGGCGGGCCTAATTCACCCCTCCACTTT. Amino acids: CASSLGGPNSPLHF.

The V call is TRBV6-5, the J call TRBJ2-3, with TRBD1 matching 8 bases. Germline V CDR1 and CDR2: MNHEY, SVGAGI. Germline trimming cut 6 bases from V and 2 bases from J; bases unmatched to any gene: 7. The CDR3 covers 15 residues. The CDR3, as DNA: TGTGCCAGCAGCGACAGGGGTGGCATCACAGATACGCAGTATTTT. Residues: CASSDRGGITDTQYF.

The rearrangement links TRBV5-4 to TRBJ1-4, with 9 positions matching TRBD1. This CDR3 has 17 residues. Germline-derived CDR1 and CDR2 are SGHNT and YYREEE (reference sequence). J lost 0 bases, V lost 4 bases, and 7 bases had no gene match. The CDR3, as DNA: TGTGCCAGCAGCGCGACGGGACAGGGTGCAACTAATGAAAAACTGTTTTTT. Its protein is CASSATGQGATNEKLFF.

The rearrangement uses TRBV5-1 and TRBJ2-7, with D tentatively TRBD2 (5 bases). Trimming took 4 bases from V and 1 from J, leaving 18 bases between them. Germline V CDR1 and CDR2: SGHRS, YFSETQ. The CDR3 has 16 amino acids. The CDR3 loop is CASSQWASSGSYEQYF. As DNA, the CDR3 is TGCGCCAGCAGCCAGTGGGCCTCGTCGGGGTCCTACGAGCAGTACTTC.

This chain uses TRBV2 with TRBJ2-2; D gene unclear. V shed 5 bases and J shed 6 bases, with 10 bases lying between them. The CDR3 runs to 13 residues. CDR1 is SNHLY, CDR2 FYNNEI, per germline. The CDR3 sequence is CASSPTFSGELFF. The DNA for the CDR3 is TGTGCCAGCAGTCCGACATTTTCCGGGGAGCTGTTTTTT.

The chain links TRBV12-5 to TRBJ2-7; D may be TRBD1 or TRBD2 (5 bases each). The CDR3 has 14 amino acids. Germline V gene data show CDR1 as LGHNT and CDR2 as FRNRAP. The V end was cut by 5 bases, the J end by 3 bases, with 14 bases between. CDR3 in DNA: TGTGCTAGTGGTACTCGGGACCCGAGCTACGAGCAGTACTTC. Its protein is CASGTRDPSYEQYF.

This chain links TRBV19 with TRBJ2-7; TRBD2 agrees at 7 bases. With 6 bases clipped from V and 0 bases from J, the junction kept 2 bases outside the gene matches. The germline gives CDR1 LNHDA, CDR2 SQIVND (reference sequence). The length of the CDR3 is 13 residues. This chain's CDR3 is CASSSGVSYEQYF. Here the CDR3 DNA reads TGTGCCAGTAGCAGCGGGGTCTCCTACGAGCAGTACTTC. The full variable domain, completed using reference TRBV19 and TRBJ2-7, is DGGITQSPKYLFRKEGQNVTLSCEQNLNHDAMYWYRQDPGQGLRLIYYSQIVNDFQKGDIAEGYSVSREKKESFPLTVTSAQKNPTAFYLCASSSGVSYEQYFGPGTRLTVT.

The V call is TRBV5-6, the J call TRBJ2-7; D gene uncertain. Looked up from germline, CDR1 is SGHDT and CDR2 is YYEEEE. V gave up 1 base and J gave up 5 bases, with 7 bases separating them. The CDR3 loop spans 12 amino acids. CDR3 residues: CASSLYLNEQYF. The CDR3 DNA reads TGTGCCAGCAGCTTGTATTTAAACGAGCAGTACTTC.

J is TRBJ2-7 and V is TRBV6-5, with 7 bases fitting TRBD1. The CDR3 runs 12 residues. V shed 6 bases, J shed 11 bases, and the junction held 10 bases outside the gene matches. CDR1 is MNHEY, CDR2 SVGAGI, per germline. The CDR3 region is CASRPKAGTEYF. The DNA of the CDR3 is TGTGCCAGCAGGCCAAAAGCCGGGACAGAGTACTTC.